A single T cell receptor beta chain is shown here with its context. These data come from a study of blood T cell repertoires in COVID-19. The V gene lost 1 base and the J gene lost 7 bases, with 11 bases spanning the gap. The CDR3 has 14 amino acids. CDR1 is SGHDT, CDR2 YYEEEE, per germline. The repertoire was sequenced with immunoSEQ multiplex PCR; TCRdb's copy has only in-frame clones and lacks some. This sample has approximately 350,000 clones, with about 90% found just once. Sequencing was performed on peripheral blood. The TCR was taken from a woman younger than 30 who had recovered from COVID-19. The rearrangement uses TRBV5-6 and TRBJ1-4; tentative D call: TRBD1 (6 bases). CDR3 in amino acids: CASSLQGRGEKLFF. CDR3 bases: TGTGCCAGCAGCTTGCAGGGGAGGGGTGAAAAACTGTTTTTT.